A selection of T cell receptor beta chains follows, all from one sample in a study of shared clonotypes between healthy human individuals. Sequencing used immunoSEQ multiplex PCR; TCRdb keeps in-frame clones, though not all of them. Of around 600,000 clones in the sample, more than 95% were seen once. The material sequenced was naive CD4+ T cells sorted from blood. These receptors originate from a woman in her 30s in good health. Each CDR3 is given with its conserved first and last residue. Fields, in order: clone size, V gene, D gene, J gene, CDR3 protein, CDR3 DNA. D genes are given only for firm matches. Size is omitted from some rows. Given values are once, few, many or a class for expanded clones.

clone size: .
V gene: TRBV28
D gene: .
J gene: TRBJ2-7
CDR3 protein: CASSGGYEQYF
CDR3 DNA: TGTGCCAGCAGTGGCGGCTACGAGCAGTACTTC

clone size: .
V gene: TRBV6-6
D gene: TRBD1
J gene: TRBJ2-2
CDR3 protein: CASSGPGQVKTGELFF
CDR3 DNA: TGTGCCAGCAGTGGACCGGGACAGGTTAAGACCGGGGAGCTGTTTTTT

clone size: .
V gene: TRBV7-9
D gene: TRBD1
J gene: TRBJ1-2
CDR3 protein: CASTLQGLANYGYTF
CDR3 DNA: TGTGCCAGCACGCTACAGGGGTTAGCTAACTATGGCTACACCTTC

clone size: .
V gene: TRBV7-9
D gene: .
J gene: TRBJ2-7
CDR3 protein: CASGRENSYEQYF
CDR3 DNA: TGTGCCAGCGGCAGGGAGAACAGCTACGAGCAGTACTTC

clone size: .
V gene: TRBV6-6
D gene: TRBD1
J gene: TRBJ2-7
CDR3 protein: CASSPRTGRYEQYF
CDR3 DNA: TGTGCCAGCAGTCCCCGGACAGGGAGGTACGAGCAGTACTTC

clone size: .
V gene: TRBV19
D gene: .
J gene: TRBJ2-7
CDR3 protein: CASSMTGSYEQYF
CDR3 DNA: TGTGCCAGTAGTATGACAGGCTCCTACGAGCAGTACTTC

clone size: .
V gene: TRBV13
D gene: TRBD1
J gene: TRBJ1-2
CDR3 protein: CASSLDRAGGRYGYTF
CDR3 DNA: TGTGCCAGCAGCTTAGACCGGGCAGGGGGCCGGTATGGCTACACCTTC

clone size: .
V gene: TRBV4-1
D gene: .
J gene: TRBJ2-7
CDR3 protein: CASSQFAQSYEQYF
CDR3 DNA: TGCGCCAGCAGCCAATTCGCACAGTCCTACGAGCAGTACTTC

clone size: .
V gene: TRBV10-3
D gene: .
J gene: TRBJ2-5
CDR3 protein: CAISEAQETQYF
CDR3 DNA: TGTGCCATCAGTGAGGCCCAAGAGACCCAGTACTTC

clone size: .
V gene: TRBV6-5
D gene: TRBD2
J gene: TRBJ2-3
CDR3 protein: CASRGAGGDTQYF
CDR3 DNA: TGTGCCAGCAGAGGAGCGGGAGGGGATACGCAGTATTTT

clone size: .
V gene: TRBV28
D gene: TRBD1
J gene: TRBJ2-7
CDR3 protein: CASSDRTGPYEQYF
CDR3 DNA: TGTGCCAGCAGTGATAGGACAGGACCCTACGAGCAGTACTTC

clone size: .
V gene: TRBV28
D gene: .
J gene: TRBJ2-7
CDR3 protein: CASSLGAGFLSYEQYF
CDR3 DNA: TGTGCCAGCAGTTTAGGTGCGGGGTTTCTCTCATACGAGCAGTACTTC

clone size: .
V gene: TRBV7-8
D gene: .
J gene: TRBJ2-4
CDR3 protein: CASSAPLWEAKNIQYF
CDR3 DNA: TGTGCCAGCAGCGCGCCCCTCTGGGAAGCCAAAAACATTCAGTACTTC

clone size: .
V gene: TRBV13
D gene: TRBD2
J gene: TRBJ2-2
CDR3 protein: CASSLGRGLEKFGELFF
CDR3 DNA: TGTGCCAGCAGCTTAGGCCGGGGACTAGAAAAGTTCGGGGAGCTGTTTTTT

clone size: .
V gene: TRBV29-1
D gene: .
J gene: TRBJ1-1
CDR3 protein: CSGHLGLRNTEAFF
CDR3 DNA: TGCAGCGGCCACTTGGGGCTTCGGAACACTGAAGCTTTCTTT

clone size: .
V gene: TRBV28
D gene: TRBD1
J gene: TRBJ2-6
CDR3 protein: CASGTGVSGANVLTF
CDR3 DNA: TGTGCCAGTGGGACAGGGGTCTCTGGGGCCAACGTCCTGACTTTC

clone size: .
V gene: TRBV11-2
D gene: TRBD2
J gene: TRBJ2-1
CDR3 protein: CASSLGTSGALRNEQFF
CDR3 DNA: TGTGCCAGCAGCTTAGGGACTAGCGGGGCCCTTAGGAATGAGCAGTTCTTC

clone size: .
V gene: TRBV7-6
D gene: TRBD2
J gene: TRBJ2-7
CDR3 protein: CASSLGGLADFSYEQYF
CDR3 DNA: TGTGCCAGCAGCTTAGGTGGGCTAGCGGACTTCTCCTACGAGCAGTACTTC

clone size: .
V gene: TRBV6-1
D gene: .
J gene: TRBJ1-5
CDR3 protein: CASTAGNQPQHF
CDR3 DNA: TGTGCCAGCACGGCAGGCAATCAGCCCCAGCATTTT

clone size: .
V gene: TRBV5-1
D gene: TRBD2
J gene: TRBJ2-5
CDR3 protein: CASSLWLAGETQYF
CDR3 DNA: TGCGCCAGCAGCTTGTGGTTAGCGGGAGAGACCCAGTACTTC

clone size: .
V gene: TRBV9
D gene: .
J gene: TRBJ2-1
CDR3 protein: CASSVAPPTSVTTYNEQFF
CDR3 DNA: TGTGCCAGCAGCGTCGCGCCCCCGACGAGTGTAACCACCTACAATGAGCAGTTCTTC

clone size: .
V gene: TRBV27
D gene: .
J gene: TRBJ2-1
CDR3 protein: CASSPRGHWYFF
CDR3 DNA: TGTGCCAGCAGTCCCCGGGGCCATTGGTATTTCTTC

clone size: .
V gene: TRBV19
D gene: .
J gene: TRBJ2-7
CDR3 protein: CASSLSGTSSYEQYF
CDR3 DNA: TGTGCCAGTAGCCTATCCGGGACGAGCTCCTACGAGCAGTACTTC

clone size: .
V gene: TRBV6-5
D gene: TRBD1
J gene: TRBJ1-5
CDR3 protein: CASSPRDRGKQPQHF
CDR3 DNA: TGTGCCAGCAGTCCCCGAGACAGGGGGAAGCAGCCCCAGCATTTT

clone size: .
V gene: TRBV25-1
D gene: TRBD2
J gene: TRBJ2-3
CDR3 protein: CASSDEREVTDTQYF
CDR3 DNA: TGTGCCAGCAGTGACGAGCGGGAGGTCACAGATACGCAGTATTTT

clone size: .
V gene: TRBV19
D gene: .
J gene: TRBJ1-1
CDR3 protein: CASSIRGLNTEAFF
CDR3 DNA: TGTGCCAGTAGTATACGGGGCTTGAACACTGAAGCTTTCTTT

clone size: .
V gene: TRBV27
D gene: TRBD1
J gene: TRBJ2-7
CDR3 protein: CASKRSGTGAYEQYF
CDR3 DNA: TGTGCCAGCAAACGCTCCGGGACAGGGGCCTACGAGCAGTACTTC

clone size: .
V gene: TRBV7-9
D gene: .
J gene: TRBJ2-2
CDR3 protein: CASSLGGGRATGELFF
CDR3 DNA: TGTGCCAGCAGCTTAGGTGGCGGGCGTGCCACCGGGGAGCTGTTTTTT

clone size: .
V gene: TRBV4-1
D gene: .
J gene: TRBJ2-3
CDR3 protein: CASSQELRGTDTQYF
CDR3 DNA: TGCGCCAGCAGCCAAGAGCTCCGGGGCACAGATACGCAGTATTTT

clone size: .
V gene: TRBV28
D gene: TRBD1
J gene: TRBJ2-7
CDR3 protein: CASSLPGTVSYEQYF
CDR3 DNA: TGTGCCAGCAGTCTCCCCGGGACAGTGTCCTACGAGCAGTACTTC

clone size: .
V gene: TRBV11-2
D gene: .
J gene: TRBJ2-2
CDR3 protein: CASSGLRRENTGELFF
CDR3 DNA: TGTGCCAGCAGCGGGTTACGGCGGGAGAACACCGGGGAGCTGTTTTTT

clone size: .
V gene: TRBV10-2
D gene: TRBD2
J gene: TRBJ2-1
CDR3 protein: CASHAARLAGARSSYNEQFF
CDR3 DNA: TGCGCCAGCCACGCCGCCCGACTAGCGGGGGCCCGAAGCTCCTACAATGAGCAGTTCTTC

clone size: .
V gene: TRBV6-6
D gene: TRBD2
J gene: TRBJ2-1
CDR3 protein: CASSYSIAGGYNEQFF
CDR3 DNA: TGTGCCAGCAGTTACTCGATAGCGGGAGGCTACAATGAGCAGTTCTTC

clone size: .
V gene: TRBV19
D gene: TRBD2
J gene: TRBJ2-2
CDR3 protein: CASWAGTSGEGGTGELFF
CDR3 DNA: TGTGCCAGTTGGGCCGGGACTAGCGGAGAGGGGGGGACCGGGGAGCTGTTTTTT

clone size: .
V gene: TRBV6-1
D gene: .
J gene: TRBJ2-7
CDR3 protein: CASSEPGVLRYEQYF
CDR3 DNA: TGTGCCAGCAGTGAGCCCGGGGTGCTGAGGTACGAGCAGTACTTC

clone size: .
V gene: TRBV5-1
D gene: .
J gene: TRBJ2-3
CDR3 protein: CASSSQTHRTDTQYF
CDR3 DNA: TGCGCCAGCAGCTCTCAGACACATCGCACAGATACGCAGTATTTT

clone size: .
V gene: TRBV2
D gene: .
J gene: TRBJ2-3
CDR3 protein: CASRRDLTDTQYF
CDR3 DNA: TGTGCCAGCAGAAGGGACCTCACAGATACGCAGTATTTT

clone size: once
V gene: TRBV11-2
D gene: .
J gene: TRBJ2-1
CDR3 protein: CASSLYRGNYNEQFF
CDR3 DNA: TGTGCCAGCAGCTTGTATCGCGGGAATTACAATGAGCAGTTCTTC

clone size: .
V gene: TRBV18
D gene: .
J gene: TRBJ2-2
CDR3 protein: CASSPSGRGNTGELFF
CDR3 DNA: TGTGCCAGCTCACCAAGCGGGCGGGGGAACACCGGGGAGCTGTTTTTT

clone size: .
V gene: TRBV30
D gene: TRBD1
J gene: TRBJ1-4
CDR3 protein: CAWSAAGGNEKLFF
CDR3 DNA: TGTGCCTGGAGCGCTGCAGGGGGAAATGAAAAACTGTTTTTT

clone size: .
V gene: TRBV29-1
D gene: .
J gene: TRBJ2-7
CDR3 protein: CSVVGGGTEQYF
CDR3 DNA: TGCAGCGTTGTGGGTGGGGGGACAGAGCAGTACTTC

clone size: once
V gene: TRBV5-1
D gene: .
J gene: TRBJ2-1
CDR3 protein: CASSLLGERRYDNEQFF
CDR3 DNA: TGCGCCAGCAGTCTTCTGGGGGAGCGACGATATGACAATGAGCAGTTCTTC

clone size: .
V gene: TRBV9
D gene: .
J gene: TRBJ2-7
CDR3 protein: CASSVSPRGWIYEQYF
CDR3 DNA: TGTGCCAGCAGCGTATCCCCCAGGGGCTGGATTTACGAGCAGTACTTC

clone size: .
V gene: TRBV5-5
D gene: TRBD1
J gene: TRBJ2-7
CDR3 protein: CASRGTETSYEQYF
CDR3 DNA: TGTGCCAGCAGAGGGACAGAAACCTCCTACGAGCAGTACTTC

clone size: .
V gene: TRBV28
D gene: TRBD1
J gene: TRBJ2-7
CDR3 protein: CASSSGQGTTYEQYF
CDR3 DNA: TGTGCCAGCAGTTCCGGACAGGGGACAACCTACGAGCAGTACTTC

clone size: .
V gene: TRBV28
D gene: .
J gene: TRBJ2-3
CDR3 protein: CASSEHRGRAVLDTQYF
CDR3 DNA: TGTGCCAGCAGTGAACATAGGGGCAGAGCGGTTTTAGATACGCAGTATTTT

clone size: .
V gene: TRBV5-5
D gene: .
J gene: TRBJ1-2
CDR3 protein: CASSFNRPGRNYGYTF
CDR3 DNA: TGTGCCAGCAGTTTCAACCGCCCTGGCCGAAACTATGGCTACACCTTC

clone size: .
V gene: TRBV7-6
D gene: TRBD2
J gene: TRBJ2-1
CDR3 protein: CASSLARREGHYEQFF
CDR3 DNA: TGTGCCAGCAGCTTAGCGCGGCGGGAGGGCCACTATGAGCAGTTCTTC